The 20 T cell receptor beta chains in this list originate from one sample, sequenced in a study of blood T cell repertoires in COVID-19 (dated by TCRdb to 2020 to 2021). The library was built by means of the immunoSEQ multiplex PCR assay. This is the immuneACCESS table as TCRdb keeps it, with only in-frame sequences that have V and J called. A part of the clones is gone; compared with another copy, unresolved V genes explain less than half, and the rest is unexplained. A total of a few hundred thousand clones appear in this sample, 92% of them only once. Of the sample, approximately 18% is held by the ten largest clones. The sequencing sample was made of PBMCs or T cells enriched from blood (not recorded which). Receptor source: a woman under 40 who had recovered from COVID-19.

CDR3 in DNA: TGTGCCAGCAGCCAAGGAGACAGCCTAAACTATGGCTACACCTTC. As protein: CASSQGDSLNYGYTF. J is TRBJ1-2 and V is TRBV14, with D tentatively TRBD1 (5 bases). The germline V and J ends were trimmed by 1 base and 2 bases, with 11 bases remaining between them. CDR3 length equals 15 residues. Germline values: CDR1 SGHDN, CDR2 FVKESK.

This clone was seen only a few times. The gene calls are TRBV11-1 and TRBJ1-2, with 9 nucleotides matching TRBD1. The CDR3 spans 15 residues. Trimming took 4 bases from V and 7 from J; bases not matched to a gene: 10. Germline CDR1 SGHAT, CDR2 FQDESV (reference sequence). The DNA of the CDR3 is TGTGCCAGCAGCTCCTCCCGGACAGGGGAGGGTGGCTACACCTTC. Protein: CASSSSRTGEGGYTF.

The chain has TRBV29-1 and TRBJ2-1; D not resolved. V lost 4 bases and J lost 5, with 15 bases in between. Germline assignment: CDR1 SQVTM and CDR2 ANQGSEA. The CDR3 length is 14 residues. In DNA form, the CDR3 reads TGCAGCGTTGCTCTATCCCGCTCTCACAATGAGCAGTTCTTC. It codes for CSVALSRSHNEQFF.

This chain links TRBV28 with TRBJ1-1; 8 bases match TRBD1. The J segment lost 5 bases and the V segment lost 8 bases, leaving 22 bases of the junction unmatched. Germline V CDR1 and CDR2: MDHEN, SYDVKM. This CDR3 region has 18 residues. Here the CDR3 reads CASADMDRVVSRVTEAFF. The CDR3 coding sequence is TGTGCCAGCGCAGACATGGACAGGGTGGTGAGTCGGGTAACTGAAGCTTTCTTT.

This sequence joins TRBV9 and TRBJ2-6, with D maybe TRBD1 (5 bases). Trimming took 4 bases from V and 1 from J, leaving 9 bases between them. This CDR3 is built from 15 residues. CDR1 is SGDLS and CDR2 is YYNGEE in the germline V gene. CDR3 loop: CASSLQGSGANVLTF. As DNA, the CDR3 is TGTGCCAGCAGCCTCCAGGGATCTGGGGCCAACGTCCTGACTTTC.

J is TRBJ2-1 and V is TRBV10-3; TRBD1 matches 9 bases. This CDR3 region has 12 residues. With 11 bases clipped from V and 7 bases from J, the junction kept 6 bases outside the gene matches. CDR1 is ENHRY and CDR2 is SYGVKD in the germline V gene. In DNA form, the CDR3 reads TGTGCCGCCTCAGGACAGGGGAATGAGCAGTTCTTC. Its protein product is CAASGQGNEQFF.

This rearrangement joins TRBV3-1 (or the pseudogene TRBV3-2) to TRBJ2-2; TRBD2 might be the D (6 bases). CDR3 length: 14 amino acids. V dropped 3 bases and J dropped 8 bases, with 13 bases sitting between them. The germline V gene encodes CDR1 LGHDT and CDR2 YNNKEL (reference sequence). CDR3 sequence: CASSQEGSRGELFF. Written as DNA, the CDR3 is TGTGCCAGCAGCCAGGAGGGGTCTCGAGGGGAGCTGTTTTTT.

V is TRBV12-3 or TRBV12-4 and J is TRBJ1-2; possibly TRBD1 for D (5 bases). Trimming left V 5 bases short and J 1 base short, with 8 bases between. The CDR3 consists of 13 residues. For the CDR3, the DNA is TGTGCCAGCAGTAGAGACAGTAACTATGGCTACACCTTC. Translating gives CASSRDSNYGYTF.

This chain joins TRBV4-3 and TRBJ1-6; possibly TRBD1 for D (6 bases). CDR3 size: 16 residues. Germline-derived CDR1 and CDR2 are LGHNA and YSLEER. Trimming took 0 bases from V and 11 from J, leaving 17 bases between them. CDR3 region: CASSQDWGGRGAPLHF. CDR3 nucleotide sequence: TGCGCCAGCAGCCAAGATTGGGGGGGGCGAGGGGCACCCCTCCACTTT.

The chain carries TRBV18 and TRBJ2-4; 8 bases align to TRBD2. Trimming removed 2 bases from V and 2 bases from J; junction bases left unmatched: 17. The CDR3 consists of 20 residues. The germline gives CDR1 KGHSH, CDR2 LQKENI. The CDR3 nucleotides are TGTGCCAGCTCACCATCTATTTCCGGGACTAGGACCATAACCAAAAACATTCAGTACTTC. Residues: CASSPSISGTRTITKNIQYF.

The chain combines TRBV29-1 with TRBJ2-4; 10 bases are a match to TRBD1. Germline V gives CDR1 SQVTM, CDR2 ANQGSEA. V was clipped by 3 bases and J by 1 base; unmatched bases: 15. The CDR3 has 19 amino acids. The CDR3 loop reads CSVEVGQGYPRVAKNIQYF. The CDR3, as DNA: TGCAGCGTTGAGGTGGGACAGGGGTACCCCCGGGTTGCCAAAAACATTCAGTACTTC. The full variable domain, its missing parts supplied by reference TRBV29-1 and TRBJ2-4, is SAVISQKPSRDICQRGTSLTIQCQVDSQVTMMFWYRQQPGQSLTLIATANQGSEATYESGFVIDKFPISRPNLTFSTLTVSNMSPEDSSIYLCSVEVGQGYPRVAKNIQYFGAGTRLSVL.

CDR3 DNA: TGTGCCAGCAGCCGCGGGGGAGAGACCCTTTCCAACGAGCAGTACTTC. Its protein product is CASSRGGETLSNEQYF. The chain joins TRBV7-9 to TRBJ2-7; 7 positions match TRBD2. After removal of 5 bases from V and 5 bases from J, the junction contained 15 bases not matched to a gene. CDR1 is SEHNR and CDR2 is FQNEAQ in the germline V gene (reference sequence). The CDR3 loop spans 16 amino acids.

This chain uses TRBV4-1 with TRBJ1-4; D remains unclear. In germline, CDR1 is MGHRA, CDR2 YSYEKL. This CDR3 spans 13 amino acids. V gave up 1 base and J gave up 7 bases, with 7 bases separating them. The CDR3 DNA sequence: TGCGCCAGCAGCCAAGCTGGGCCTGAAAAACTGTTTTTT. Translating gives CASSQAGPEKLFF.

The chain uses TRBV6-5 and TRBJ1-5; the match to TRBD1 covers 9 bases. The CDR3 is 15 residues long. Per germline, CDR1 MNHEY and CDR2 SVGAGI. With 9 bases clipped from V and 5 bases from J, the junction kept 11 bases outside the gene matches. The CDR3 DNA reads TGTGCCAGGGATGCCGGGACAGGGAGGGATCAGCCCCAGCATTTT. It translates to CARDAGTGRDQPQHF.

This chain links TRBV9 with TRBJ1-3, with D possibly matching TRBD1 (5 bases). The CDR3 consists of 16 residues. The germline V gene encodes CDR1 SGDLS and CDR2 YYNGEE. Trimming took 2 bases from V and 0 from J, leaving 12 bases between them. The CDR3 here is CASSVGGTLSGNTIYF. The CDR3 region has the DNA TGTGCCAGCAGCGTCGGAGGGACGCTCTCTGGAAACACCATATATTTT. The whole variable domain, remainder taken from reference TRBV9 and TRBJ1-3, is DSGVTQTPKHLITATGQRVTLRCSPRSGDLSVYWYQQSLDQGLQFLIQYYNGEERAKGNILERFSAQQFPDLHSELNLSSLELGDSALYFCASSVGGTLSGNTIYFGEGSWLTVV.

This clone was seen only a few times. The rearrangement links TRBV2 to TRBJ1-2; no definite D call. Germline V gives CDR1 SNHLY, CDR2 FYNNEI. The germline V and J ends were trimmed by 2 bases and 3 bases, with 7 bases remaining between them. This CDR3 is 13 amino acids long. CDR3 coding DNA: TGTGCCAGCAGTGAACAGGTTTACTATGGCTACACCTTC. Translating it yields CASSEQVYYGYTF.

J is TRBJ1-4 and V is TRBV7-2; TRBD1 aligns across 8 bases. The length of the CDR3 is 15 residues. CDR1 is SGHTA, CDR2 FQGNSA, per germline. The junction had 7 bases not matched to a gene; V was cut back by 3 bases and J by 7 bases. The CDR3 reads CASSFGVTGVEKLFF. The CDR3 nucleotides are TGTGCCAGCAGCTTCGGTGTGACAGGGGTTGAAAAACTGTTTTTT.

This chain uses TRBV18 with TRBJ2-7; 8 positions match TRBD1. Trimming at V came to 3 bases and at J to 9 bases, leaving 4 bases not matched to a gene. CDR1 KGHSH and CDR2 LQKENI come from the germline V gene. There are 12 residues in the CDR3. This CDR3 is CASSPGQGTQYF. As DNA, the CDR3 is TGTGCCAGCTCACCTGGACAGGGTACGCAGTACTTC. Supplemented by reference TRBV18 and TRBJ2-7, the full variable domain reads NAGVMQNPRHLVRRRGQEARLRCSPMKGHSHVYWYRQLPEEGLKFMVYLQKENIIDESGMPKERFSAEFPKEGPSILRIQQVVRGDSAAYFCASSPGQGTQYFGPGTRLTVT.

The chain links TRBV4-2 to TRBJ2-7, with TRBD2 identical over 7 bases. V trimming: 1 base; J trimming: 3 bases; junction bases outside the gene matches: 0. This CDR3 contains 13 residues. Germline V CDR1 and CDR2: LGHNA, YNFKEQ. This CDR3 reads CASSQGTSYEQYF. CDR3 nucleotide sequence: TGTGCCAGCAGCCAAGGGACTAGCTACGAGCAGTACTTC.

The genes are TRBV3-1 (or the pseudogene TRBV3-2) and TRBJ1-2; possible D gene TRBD1, 5 bases. Germline CDR1 and CDR2: LGHDT and YNNKEL (reference sequence). This CDR3 region has 14 residues. Trimming shortened V by 2 bases and J by 8 bases, and 15 bases separated the two germline ends. The CDR3 spells CASSQNGRDGGYTF. For the CDR3, the DNA is TGTGCCAGCAGCCAAAATGGGAGGGACGGGGGCTACACCTTC.